This T cell receptor beta chain is from a study of cytomegalovirus exposure and HLA in healthy donors. This CDR3 is 15 amino acids long. Unmatched junction bases numbered 9, after V lost 5 bases and J lost 7 bases. CDR1 is SGHRS, CDR2 YFSETQ, per germline. PCR used 60 Vbeta primers and 13 Jbeta primers. The data were produced by immunoSEQ multiplex PCR, yet TCRdb's version contains in-frame clones alone and is incomplete. The table has about 170,000 clones, 76% seen once. About this clone itself: The target antigen is unknown.

Study-level findings and limits: In an earlier analysis, most TCR beta V segments were productive about 90% or about 30% of the time. TCR beta chains numbering more than 150 were designated cytomegalovirus-associated. In a later analysis, productive TCRs from donors in an Asian-associated ancestry cluster reportedly carried fewer N-insertions than the cohort mean. The majority of CMV-associated TCR beta chains were reported as apparently HLA-restricted in a later analysis.

The source of this sequence is a female donor in good health and CMV-seronegative. The chain is built from TRBV5-1 and TRBJ2-1; TRBD1 matches 10 bases. The source material was PBMCs. The CDR3 nucleotides read TGCGCCAGCAGTTTTGGGACAGGGGTTGGAAATGAGCAGTTCTTC. Protein sequence: CASSFGTGVGNEQFF.